This TCR beta chain derives from a study of blood T cell repertoires in COVID-19. The data were produced by immunoSEQ multiplex PCR, yet TCRdb's version contains in-frame clones alone and is incomplete. This table has roughly 160,000 clones, roughly 87% appearing once. Residents of over 20 US areas, aged roughly 18 to 89 years, made up the participants. Assignments of participants to cohorts depended upon their own reported clinical history. Cohort 3 recovery required two negative PCRs, clearance, or symptom resolution. The sequence came from a middle-aged man who had recovered from COVID-19. The sequencing sample was made of PBMCs or T cells enriched from blood (not recorded which).

The DNA of the CDR3 is TGTGCCAGCGGGGACAGGGGGTGGAACACCGGGGAGCTGTTTTTT. This translates into CASGDRGWNTGELFF. This chain uses TRBV6-5 with TRBJ2-2; 11 bases agree with TRBD1. Germline CDR1 MNHEY, CDR2 SVGAGI. With 8 bases clipped from V and 1 base from J, the junction kept 3 bases outside the gene matches. The CDR3 is made up of 15 amino acids.